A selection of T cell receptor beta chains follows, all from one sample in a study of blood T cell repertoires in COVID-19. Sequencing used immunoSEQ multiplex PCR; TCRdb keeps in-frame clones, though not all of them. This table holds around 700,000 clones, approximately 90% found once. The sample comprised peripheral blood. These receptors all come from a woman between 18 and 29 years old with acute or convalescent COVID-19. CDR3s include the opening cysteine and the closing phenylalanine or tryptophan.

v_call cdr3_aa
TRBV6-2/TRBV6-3 CASSYSVYTEAFF
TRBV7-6 CASSSGTGAATDTQYF
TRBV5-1 CASSSTSGGTDTQYF
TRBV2 CASSEMAGNQPQHF
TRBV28 CASSLAPGEQYF
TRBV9 CASSAPDNTGELFF
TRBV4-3 CASSQDLSSGANVLTF
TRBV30 CAWGVGGAGGNEQYF
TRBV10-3 CAISWDGGRTGELFF
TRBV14 CASSQQGVDTQYF
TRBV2 CASSGGAYEQYF
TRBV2 CASSPGEGSAYGYTF
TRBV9 CASRTGEVPGSDGYTF
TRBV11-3 CASSLGKTVSTDTQYF